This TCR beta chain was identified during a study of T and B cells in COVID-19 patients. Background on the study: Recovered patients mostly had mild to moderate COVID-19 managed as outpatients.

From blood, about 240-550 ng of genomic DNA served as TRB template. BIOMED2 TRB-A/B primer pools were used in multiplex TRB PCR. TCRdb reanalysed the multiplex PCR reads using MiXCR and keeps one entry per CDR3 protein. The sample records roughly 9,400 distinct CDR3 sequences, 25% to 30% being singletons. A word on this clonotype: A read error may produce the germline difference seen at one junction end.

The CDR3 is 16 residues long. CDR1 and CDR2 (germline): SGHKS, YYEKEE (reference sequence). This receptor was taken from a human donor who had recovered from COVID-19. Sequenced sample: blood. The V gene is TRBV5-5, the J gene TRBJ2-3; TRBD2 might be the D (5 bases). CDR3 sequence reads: CASSLSQLDTGNTQYF. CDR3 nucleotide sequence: TGCGCCAGCAGCTTGTCCCAACTAGATACGGGAAATACGCAGTATTTT.